These T cell receptor beta chains were read from a single sample in a study of tumor-infiltrating lymphocytes in primary liver carcinoma. TCRdb ran MiXCR on the multiplex PCR reads and lists one entry per CDR3 protein. Of around 100,000 distinct CDR3 sequences listed, approximately 71% are singletons. The sequenced material came from liver tumor tissue from sampling region 5. All receptors derive from a woman between 55 and 75 years old with primary liver carcinoma and hepatitis B virus infection. Both conserved end residues are part of each CDR3. Each record gives: D gene, clone size, J gene, V gene, CDR3 DNA, CDR3 protein. D genes are given only for firm matches. The size entry is marked missing in some rows and otherwise reads once, few, many or a size class.

. few TRBJ1-5 TRBV30 TGTGCCTGGAGTGAGCAGGGAAATCAGCCCCAGCATTTT CAWSEQGNQPQHF
. many TRBJ1-1 TRBV28 TGTGCCAGCAGTCACCTAACTCTCGGACAGTTTGAAGCTTTCTTT CASSHLTLGQFEAFF
. many TRBJ1-2 TRBV4-1 TGCGCCAGCAGCCAGGAGGCGTCTGGTCGGGGCTATGGCTACACCTTC CASSQEASGRGYGYTF
. many TRBJ2-6 TRBV30 TGTGCCTGGAGTGTACACCAGGGTGGGGCCAACGTCCTGACTTTC CAWSVHQGGANVLTF
. . TRBJ1-6 TRBV7-8 TGTGCCAACAGCCTGACGGCGAATTCACCCTTCCACTTT CANSLTANSPFHF
. many TRBJ2-5 TRBV28 TGTGCCAGCAGTTCAGGCAAGCGCATCACCTATCGAACGGAGACCCAGTACTTC CASSSGKRITYRTETQYF
. . TRBJ2-1 TRBV11-2 TGTGCCGGCTGCTTAGACCGGGTAAGAGATCAGTTCTTC CAGCLDRVRDQFF
. once TRBJ2-4 TRBV29-1 TGCAGCGCATACCAGGGGAGGGAAAACATTCAGTACTTC CSAYQGRENIQYF
. . TRBJ2-2 TRBV5-6 TGTGCCAGCAGGGTCGCATCGGGGCGCCGTTGCTCCGGGGAGCCGTTTTTT CASRVASGRRCSGEPFF
. once TRBJ1-1 TRBV11-2 TGTGCCAGCAGCTTTAGCACTTATAAGGGGAGAGCTTTCTTT CASSFSTYKGRAFF
. . TRBJ1-6 TRBV11-2 TGTGCCAGCCTCGGGGGGTATAATTCACCCCTCTACTTT CASLGGYNSPLYF
. few TRBJ2-3 TRBV10-3 TGTGGCATCGGACGCACAGATACGCAGTATTTT CGIGRTDTQYF
. many TRBJ1-4 TRBV30 TGTGCCTGGAATAACCTTGGGGCAACTAATGAAAAACTGTTTTTT CAWNNLGATNEKLFF
. . TRBJ1-1 TRBV11-2 TGTGCCAGCAGCTCCGCGAAATTGGGGGGAGACGCTGAAGCTTTCTTT CASSSAKLGGDAEAFF
. . TRBJ2-7 TRBV6-1 TGTGTCAGCAGATTCTTTAGCTGGAGCTCCTACGAGCAGTACTTC CVSRFFSWSSYEQYF
TRBD2 few TRBJ2-1 TRBV11-3 TGTGTCAGCAGCTTAGGAACTAGCGGGAAACTTGAACAGTTCTTC CVSSLGTSGKLEQFF
TRBD2 . TRBJ2-5 TRBV6-6 TGTGTCAGCAGCAACCCACGGACTAGCGGGGCGGGAGAGACCCAGTACTTC CVSSNPRTSGAGETQYF
TRBD1 . TRBJ1-2 TRBV11-2 TGTGTCAGCAGCACAGGGGGCATAATTTATGACTACACCTTC CVSSTGGIIYDYTF
TRBD1 . TRBJ1-1 TRBV24-1 TGTGCCACCAGTGGGAACGGCGACGACAGGGTTGAAGCTTTCTTT CATSGNGDDRVEAFF
. few TRBJ2-1 TRBV7-9 TGTGCCAGCAGCAACATACAGGGCAATGAGCAGTTCTTC CASSNIQGNEQFF
TRBD2 . TRBJ2-4 TRBV11-2 TGTGCCAGCGGCCCAGACAGGCTACTAAGCGGGAGGGACATACAGTACTTC CASGPDRLLSGRDIQYF
. . TRBJ2-1 TRBV11-3 TGTGCCAGCAGCTTAGGAACTAGTGGGAAACTTAAGCAGTTCTTC CASSLGTSGKLKQFF
. once TRBJ2-7 TRBV11-2 TGTGCCAGCAGCTTCGGTCGGGGCTACGAACAGCACTTT CASSFGRGYEQHF
. . TRBJ2-2 TRBV11-2 TGTGCCAGCAGCTTTGGTTCGGCTAGCACAACCGGGGAGCTGTTTTTT CASSFGSASTTGELFF
TRBD1 . TRBJ1-1 TRBV11-2 TGTGCCAACAACCTCCAAGGGACAGGGTCGGAACTTGCTGAAGCTTTCTTT CANNLQGTGSELAEAFF
. . TRBJ1-5 TRBV12-3/TRBV12-4 TGTGCCAGCAGTACTGTGTCGGGAGCGCGGATCCATCAGCCCCAGCATTTT CASSTVSGARIHQPQHF
TRBD2 . TRBJ2-4 TRBV28 TGTACCAGCTGTTTAGTGGGCGGGGGGCGAAACATTCAGTACTTC CTSCLVGGGRNIQYF
TRBD2 many TRBJ2-1 TRBV4-1 TGCGCCAGCAGCCAAGAAGGGCGAGCGGGGGACAATGAGCAGTTCTTC CASSQEGRAGDNEQFF
. . TRBJ1-3 TRBV11-2 TGTGCCAGCAGCTTTCTTGCAAACCCGAGCTCTGGTAACATCATATATTTT CASSFLANPSSGNIIYF
TRBD2 many TRBJ2-3 TRBV12-3/TRBV12-4 TGTGCCAGCAGCCCCGGGACTAGCCTTTATCCAGATACGCAGTATTTT CASSPGTSLYPDTQYF
. once TRBJ1-5 TRBV11-2 TGTGCCAGCAGCTTAGATCCAGTAACGTCCCAGCATTTT CASSLDPVTSQHF
. . TRBJ2-1 TRBV11-3 TGTGCCGGCAGCTCTCGGGGGGCGCGGACCGTGGGCAATGAGCAGTTCTTC CAGSSRGARTVGNEQFF
. . TRBJ2-1 TRBV11-2 TGTGCCAGCGGCTTTACTCCACTGAGGAGCTCCTACAATGAGCACTTCTTC CASGFTPLRSSYNEHFF
. . TRBJ2-1 TRBV11-2 TGTGCCAGCAGCTTAGGACAGTACAATGAACGGTTCTTC CASSLGQYNERFF
TRBD1 . TRBJ1-2 TRBV6-6 TGTGCTAGCACTTACAACCCGGGACAGGCATCTGGCTACACCTTC CASTYNPGQASGYTF
TRBD1 . TRBJ2-1 TRBV9 TGTGCCAGCAGCGTAAGGCAGGGGGCGAACAATGAGCAGTTCTTC CASSVRQGANNEQFF
TRBD1 . TRBJ2-3 TRBV29-1 TGCAGCGGTGAAATCAGGGGGCGAGGCGCAGATACGCAGTATTTT CSGEIRGRGADTQYF
. . TRBJ2-7 TRBV5-4 TGTGCCAGCAGCTTGGGCTGGGCCCCATCTGGGTACGAGCAGTACTTC CASSLGWAPSGYEQYF
TRBD2 . TRBJ2-1 TRBV12-3/TRBV12-4 TGCGCCAGCAGTGGGGGGGGCTACAATGAGCAGTTCTTC CASSGGGYNEQFF
. . TRBJ2-1 TRBV29-1 TGCAGCATTGAGACCTATAATGAGCAGATCTTC CSIETYNEQIF
. many TRBJ1-3 TRBV14 TGTGCCAGCAGCCAAGATGGGAACTCTGGAAACACCATATATTTT CASSQDGNSGNTIYF
TRBD1 . TRBJ2-2 TRBV5-1 TGCGCCAGCAGTTCCGGGACAGGGTTCAGTTGGACCGGGGAGCCGTTTTTT CASSSGTGFSWTGEPFF
. . TRBJ2-2 TRBV11-2 TGTGCCAGCAGCCCGACGGGGGTGGCCGGGGAGCTGTTTTTT CASSPTGVAGELFF
. . TRBJ1-2 TRBV6-5 TGTGCCAGCAGTTACCAGCGTGGGAACTATGGCTGCACCTTC CASSYQRGNYGCTF
. . TRBJ1-1 TRBV7-9 TGTGCCAGTAGCCTGCAGATGGGGCCTGGGACTGAAGCTCTCTTT CASSLQMGPGTEALF
. few TRBJ2-1 TRBV7-8 TGTGCCAGCAGCTCCCCGCGGCGGGGCGGGAATTCGGACAATGAGCAGTTCTTC CASSSPRRGGNSDNEQFF
. . TRBJ2-2 TRBV29-1 TGCGGCGCACCAGAACATACCGGGGAGTTGTTTTTT CGAPEHTGELFF
. medium-sized TRBJ2-6 TRBV11-2 TGTGCCAGCAGCCTTCAGGGCGCCGGGGCCAACGTCCTGACTTTC CASSLQGAGANVLTF
. few TRBJ1-1 TRBV11-2 TGTGCCAGCAGAGCCCTAGGGGACACTGAAGCTTTCTTT CASRALGDTEAFF